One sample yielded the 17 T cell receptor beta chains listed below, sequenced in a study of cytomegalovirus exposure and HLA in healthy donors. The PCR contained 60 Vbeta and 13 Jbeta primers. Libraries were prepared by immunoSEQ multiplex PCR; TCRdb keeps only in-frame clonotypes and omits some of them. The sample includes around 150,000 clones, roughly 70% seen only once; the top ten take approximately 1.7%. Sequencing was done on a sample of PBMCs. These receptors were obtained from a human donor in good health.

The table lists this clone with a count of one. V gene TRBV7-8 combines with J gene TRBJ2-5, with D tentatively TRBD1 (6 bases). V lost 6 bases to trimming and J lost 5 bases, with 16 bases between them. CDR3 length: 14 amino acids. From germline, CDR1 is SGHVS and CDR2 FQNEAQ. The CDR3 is CASRGNRVKETQYF. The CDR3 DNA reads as TGTGCCAGCAGGGGAAACAGGGTAAAGGAGACCCAGTACTTC.

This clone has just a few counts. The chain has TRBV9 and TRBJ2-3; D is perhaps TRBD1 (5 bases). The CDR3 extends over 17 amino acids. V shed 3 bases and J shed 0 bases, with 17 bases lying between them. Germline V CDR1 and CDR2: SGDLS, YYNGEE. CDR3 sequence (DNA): TGTGCCAGCAGCGCAAATGCTAGGGGTACTAGCACAGATACGCAGTATTTT. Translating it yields CASSANARGTSTDTQYF.

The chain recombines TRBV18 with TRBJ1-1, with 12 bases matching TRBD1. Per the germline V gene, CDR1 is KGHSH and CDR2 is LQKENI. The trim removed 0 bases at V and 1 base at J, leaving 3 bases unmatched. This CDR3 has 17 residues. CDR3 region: CASSPPGQGAGNTEAFF. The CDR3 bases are TGTGCCAGCTCACCACCGGGACAGGGGGCCGGGAACACTGAAGCTTTCTTT.

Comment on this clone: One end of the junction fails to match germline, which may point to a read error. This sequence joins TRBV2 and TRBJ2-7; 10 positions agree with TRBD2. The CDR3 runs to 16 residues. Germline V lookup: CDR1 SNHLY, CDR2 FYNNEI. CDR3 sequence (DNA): TGTGCCAGCAGTGACAGGGCTAGCGGGGGCTCCTACGAGCAGTGCTTC. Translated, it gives CASSDRASGGSYEQCF.

The CDR3 sequence: CASSWGLASYNEQFF. CDR3 bases: TGTGCCAGCAGCTGGGGTCTAGCATCCTACAATGAGCAGTTCTTC. V is TRBV5-4 and J is TRBJ2-1; the D gene is possibly TRBD2 (5 bases). Between the trimmed V and J ends, which lost 3 bases and 1 base, there was a span of 11 bases. CDR3 length: 15 amino acids. The germline V gene has CDR1 SGHNT and CDR2 YYREEE (reference sequence). Variable domain in full (rest from reference TRBV5-4 and TRBJ2-1): ETGVTQSPTHLIKTRGQQVTLRCSSQSGHNTVSWYQQALGQGPQFIFQYYREEENGRGNFPPRFSGLQFPNYSSELNVNALELDDSALYLCASSWGLASYNEQFFGPGTRLTVL.

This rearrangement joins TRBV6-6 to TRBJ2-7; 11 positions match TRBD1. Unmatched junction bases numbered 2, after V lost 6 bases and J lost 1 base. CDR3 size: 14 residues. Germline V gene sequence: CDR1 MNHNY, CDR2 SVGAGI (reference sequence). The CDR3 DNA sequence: TGTGCCAGCAGGGGACAGGGGGGTTCCTACGAGCAGTACTTC. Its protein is CASRGQGGSYEQYF.

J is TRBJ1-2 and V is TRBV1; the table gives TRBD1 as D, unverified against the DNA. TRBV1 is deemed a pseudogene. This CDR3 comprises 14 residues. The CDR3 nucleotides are TGCACCAGCAGCCAAGGGACACTATACTATGGCTACACCTTC. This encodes CTSSQGTLYYGYTF.

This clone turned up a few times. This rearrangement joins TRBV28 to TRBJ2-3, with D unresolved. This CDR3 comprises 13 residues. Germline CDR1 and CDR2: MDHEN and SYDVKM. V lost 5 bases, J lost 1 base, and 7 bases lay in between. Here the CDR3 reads CASSLRRTDTQYF. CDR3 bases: TGTGCCAGCAGTCTACGTCGCACAGATACGCAGTATTTT.

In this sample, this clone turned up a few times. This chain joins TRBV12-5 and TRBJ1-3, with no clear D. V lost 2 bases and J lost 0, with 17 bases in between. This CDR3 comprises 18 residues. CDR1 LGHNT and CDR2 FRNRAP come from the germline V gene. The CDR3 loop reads CASGLIPTGRSSGNTIYF. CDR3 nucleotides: TGTGCTAGTGGTTTGATCCCGACGGGTCGAAGCTCTGGAAACACCATATATTTT.

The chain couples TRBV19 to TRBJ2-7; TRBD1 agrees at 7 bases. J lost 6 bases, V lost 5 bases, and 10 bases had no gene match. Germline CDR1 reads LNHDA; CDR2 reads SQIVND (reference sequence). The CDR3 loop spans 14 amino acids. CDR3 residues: CASSVEGAGREQYF. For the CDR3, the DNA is TGTGCCAGTAGTGTTGAGGGGGCGGGTCGCGAGCAGTACTTC.

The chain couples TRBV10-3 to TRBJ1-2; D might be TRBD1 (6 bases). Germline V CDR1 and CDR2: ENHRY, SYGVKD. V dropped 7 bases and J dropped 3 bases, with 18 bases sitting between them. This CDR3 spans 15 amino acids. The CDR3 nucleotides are TGTGCCATCAAGGGCGGGGGGGCGCGAGACTATGGCTACACCTTC. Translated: CAIKGGGARDYGYTF.

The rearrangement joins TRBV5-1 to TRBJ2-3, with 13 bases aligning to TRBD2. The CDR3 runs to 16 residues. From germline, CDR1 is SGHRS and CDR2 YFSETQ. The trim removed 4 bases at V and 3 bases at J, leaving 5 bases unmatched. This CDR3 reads CASSPTSGRATDTQYF. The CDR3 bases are TGCGCCAGCAGCCCAACTAGCGGGAGGGCGACAGATACGCAGTATTTT.

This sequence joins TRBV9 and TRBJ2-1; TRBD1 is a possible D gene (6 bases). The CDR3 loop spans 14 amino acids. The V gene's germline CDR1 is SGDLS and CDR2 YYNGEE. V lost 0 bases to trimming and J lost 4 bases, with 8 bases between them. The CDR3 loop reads CASSVGGPYNEQFF. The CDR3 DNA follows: TGTGCCAGCAGCGTAGGGGGGCCTTACAATGAGCAGTTCTTC.

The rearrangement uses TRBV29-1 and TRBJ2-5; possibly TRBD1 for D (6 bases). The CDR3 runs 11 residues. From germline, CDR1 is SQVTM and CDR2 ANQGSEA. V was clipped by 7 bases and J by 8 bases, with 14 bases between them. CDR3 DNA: TGCAGCGGGGGGCCTCGCGAAACCCAGTACTTC. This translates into CSGGPRETQYF.

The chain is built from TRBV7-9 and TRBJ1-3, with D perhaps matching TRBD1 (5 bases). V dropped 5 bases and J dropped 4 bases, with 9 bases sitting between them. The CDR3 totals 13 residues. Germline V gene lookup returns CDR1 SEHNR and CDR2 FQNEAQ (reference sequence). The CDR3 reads CASSTGGGNTIYF. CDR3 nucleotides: TGTGCCAGCAGCACGGGGGGAGGAAACACCATATATTTT. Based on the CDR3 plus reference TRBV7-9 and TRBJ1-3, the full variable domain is DTGVSQNPRHKITKRGQNVTFRCDPISEHNRLYWYRQTLGQGPEFLTYFQNEAQLEKSRLLSDRFSAERPKGSFSTLEIQRTEQGDSAMYLCASSTGGGNTIYFGEGSWLTVV.

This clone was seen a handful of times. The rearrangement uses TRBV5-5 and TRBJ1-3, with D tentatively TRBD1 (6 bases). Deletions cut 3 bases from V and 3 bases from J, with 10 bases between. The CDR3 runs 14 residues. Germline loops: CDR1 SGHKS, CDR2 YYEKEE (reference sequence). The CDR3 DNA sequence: TGTGCCAGCAGCTCACCAGGGGTTGGAAACACCATATATTTT. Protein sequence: CASSSPGVGNTIYF.

The CDR3 DNA is TGCGCCAGCAGCGCGGTTCGGGACTATCTTAGGGGGGATACGCAGTATTTT. This sequence encodes CASSAVRDYLRGDTQYF. V gene TRBV5-1 combines with J gene TRBJ2-3; TRBD2 might be the D (7 bases). V lost 4 bases to trimming and J lost 6 bases, with 24 bases between them. The length of the CDR3 is 17 residues. CDR1 is SGHRS, CDR2 YFSETQ, per germline. Complete variable domain (other parts from reference TRBV5-1 and TRBJ2-3): KAGVTQTPRYLIKTRGQQVTLSCSPISGHRSVSWYQQTPGQGLQFLFEYFSETQRNKGNFPGRFSGRQFSNSRSEMNVSTLELGDSALYLCASSAVRDYLRGDTQYFGPGTRLTVL.